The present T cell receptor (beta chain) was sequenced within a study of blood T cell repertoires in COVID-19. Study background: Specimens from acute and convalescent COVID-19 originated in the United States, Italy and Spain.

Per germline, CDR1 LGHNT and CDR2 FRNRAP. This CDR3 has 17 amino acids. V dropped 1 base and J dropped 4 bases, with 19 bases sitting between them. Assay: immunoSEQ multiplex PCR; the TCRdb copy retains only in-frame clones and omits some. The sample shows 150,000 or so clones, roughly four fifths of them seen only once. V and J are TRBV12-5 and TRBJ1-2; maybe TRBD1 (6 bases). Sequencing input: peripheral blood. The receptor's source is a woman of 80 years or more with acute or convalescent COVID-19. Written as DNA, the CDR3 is TGTGCTAGTGGTTTGGCCCAAAACAGGGTTTCGTTCTATGGCTACACCTTC. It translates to CASGLAQNRVSFYGYTF.